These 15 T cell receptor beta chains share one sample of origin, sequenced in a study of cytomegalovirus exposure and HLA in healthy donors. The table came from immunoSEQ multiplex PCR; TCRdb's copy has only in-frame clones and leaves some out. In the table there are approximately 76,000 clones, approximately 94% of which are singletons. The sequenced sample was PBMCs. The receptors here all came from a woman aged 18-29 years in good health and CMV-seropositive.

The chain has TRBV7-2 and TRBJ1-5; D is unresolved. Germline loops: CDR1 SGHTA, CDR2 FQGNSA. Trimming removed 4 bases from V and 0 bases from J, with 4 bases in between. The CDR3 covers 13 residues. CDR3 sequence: CASSSFSNQPQHF. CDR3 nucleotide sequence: TGTGCCAGCAGCTCTTTTAGCAATCAGCCCCAGCATTTT.

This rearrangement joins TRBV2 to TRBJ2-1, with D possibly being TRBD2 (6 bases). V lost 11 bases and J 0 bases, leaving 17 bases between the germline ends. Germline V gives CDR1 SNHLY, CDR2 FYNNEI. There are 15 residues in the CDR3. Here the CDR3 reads CAFPPSASSYNEQFF. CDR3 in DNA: TGTGCCTTCCCCCCTAGCGCGAGCTCCTACAATGAGCAGTTCTTC. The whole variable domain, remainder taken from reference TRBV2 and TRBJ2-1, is EPEVTQTPSHQVTQMGQEVILRCVPISNHLYFYWYRQILGQKVEFLVSFYNNEISEKSEIFDDQFSVERPDGSNFTLKIRSTKLEDSAMYFCAFPPSASSYNEQFFGPGTRLTVL.

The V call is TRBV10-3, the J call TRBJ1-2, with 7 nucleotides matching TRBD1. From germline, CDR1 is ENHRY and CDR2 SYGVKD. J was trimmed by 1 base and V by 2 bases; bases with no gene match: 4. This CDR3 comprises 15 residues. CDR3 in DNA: TGTGCCATCAGTGAGAGCGGACAGGATAACTATGGCTACACCTTC. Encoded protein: CAISESGQDNYGYTF.

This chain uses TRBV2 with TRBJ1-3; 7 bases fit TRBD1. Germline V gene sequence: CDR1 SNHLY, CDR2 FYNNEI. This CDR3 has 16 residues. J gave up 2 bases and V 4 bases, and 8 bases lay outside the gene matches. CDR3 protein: CASSGPQGYAGNTIYF. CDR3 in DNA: TGTGCCAGCAGTGGGCCACAGGGGTACGCTGGAAACACCATATATTTT.

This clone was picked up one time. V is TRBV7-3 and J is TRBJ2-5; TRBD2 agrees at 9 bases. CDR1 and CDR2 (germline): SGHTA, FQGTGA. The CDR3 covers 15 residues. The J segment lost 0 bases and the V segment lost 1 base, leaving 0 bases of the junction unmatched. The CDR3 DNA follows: TGTGCCAGCAGCTTAAGACTAGCGGACCAAGAGACCCAGTACTTC. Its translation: CASSLRLADQETQYF.

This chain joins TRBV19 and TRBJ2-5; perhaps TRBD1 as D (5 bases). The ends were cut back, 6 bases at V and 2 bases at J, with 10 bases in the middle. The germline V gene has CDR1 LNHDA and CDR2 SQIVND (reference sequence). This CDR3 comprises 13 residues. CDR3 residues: CASRPTVQETQYF. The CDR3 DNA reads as TGTGCCAGTAGGCCGACAGTACAAGAGACCCAGTACTTC.

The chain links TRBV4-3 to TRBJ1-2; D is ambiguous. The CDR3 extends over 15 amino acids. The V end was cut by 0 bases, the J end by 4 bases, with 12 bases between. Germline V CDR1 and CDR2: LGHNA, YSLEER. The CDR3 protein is CASSQEVLYSYGYTF. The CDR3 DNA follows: TGCGCCAGCAGCCAAGAAGTGCTCTATAGCTATGGCTACACCTTC.

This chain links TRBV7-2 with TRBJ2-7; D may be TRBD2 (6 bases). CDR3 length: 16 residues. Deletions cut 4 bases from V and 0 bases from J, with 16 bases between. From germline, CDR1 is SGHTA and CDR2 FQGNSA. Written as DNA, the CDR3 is TGTGCCAGCAGCTCCCCGGGACTGATGAGCTCCTACGAGCAGTACTTC. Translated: CASSSPGLMSSYEQYF.

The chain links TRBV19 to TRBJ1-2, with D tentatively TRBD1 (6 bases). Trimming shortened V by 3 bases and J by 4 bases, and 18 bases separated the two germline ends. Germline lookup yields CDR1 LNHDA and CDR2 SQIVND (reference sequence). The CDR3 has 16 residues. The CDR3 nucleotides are TGTGCCAGTAGTATCTCAGGGGCTCTTCAAGGCTATGGCTACACCTTC. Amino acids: CASSISGALQGYGYTF.

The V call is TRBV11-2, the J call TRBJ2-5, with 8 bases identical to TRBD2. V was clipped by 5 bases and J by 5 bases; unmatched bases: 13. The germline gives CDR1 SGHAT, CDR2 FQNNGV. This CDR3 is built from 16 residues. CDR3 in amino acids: CASSPGGGLPRETQYF. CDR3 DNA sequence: TGTGCCAGCAGCCCCGGGGGGGGGCTTCCTCGGGAGACCCAGTACTTC.

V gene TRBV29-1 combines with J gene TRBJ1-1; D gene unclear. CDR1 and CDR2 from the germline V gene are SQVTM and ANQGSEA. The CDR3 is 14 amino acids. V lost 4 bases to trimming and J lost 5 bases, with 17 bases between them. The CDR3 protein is CSVVLISSGTEAFF. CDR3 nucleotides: TGCAGCGTTGTGTTGATCTCCTCGGGGACTGAAGCTTTCTTT.

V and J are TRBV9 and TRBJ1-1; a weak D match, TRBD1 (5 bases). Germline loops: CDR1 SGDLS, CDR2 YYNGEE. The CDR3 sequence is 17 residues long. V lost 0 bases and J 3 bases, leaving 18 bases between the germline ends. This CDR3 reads CASSVAGGVGGDTEAFF. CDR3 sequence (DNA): TGTGCCAGCAGCGTAGCTGGAGGGGTGGGAGGGGACACTGAAGCTTTCTTT.

The CDR3 sequence: CARSPLSTEAFF. CDR3 bases: TGTGCCAGAAGCCCCCTCAGCACTGAAGCTTTCTTT. The rearrangement links TRBV5-3 to TRBJ1-1; unclear D gene. TRBV5-3 is classed as an ORF, of uncertain function. Trimming removed 4 bases at V and 4 bases at J, with 8 bases between. The CDR3 spans 12 residues.

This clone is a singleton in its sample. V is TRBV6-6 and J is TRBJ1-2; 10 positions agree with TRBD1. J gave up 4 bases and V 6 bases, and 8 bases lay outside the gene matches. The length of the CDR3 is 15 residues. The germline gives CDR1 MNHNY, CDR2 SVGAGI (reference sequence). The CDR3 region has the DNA TGTGCCAGCAGGGTTGTGCGGACAGGGGGCTATGGCTACACCTTC. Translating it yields CASRVVRTGGYGYTF.

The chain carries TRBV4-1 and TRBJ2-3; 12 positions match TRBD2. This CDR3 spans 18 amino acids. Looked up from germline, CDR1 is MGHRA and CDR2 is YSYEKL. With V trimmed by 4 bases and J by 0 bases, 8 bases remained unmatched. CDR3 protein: CASSRFSSGRGSTDTQYF. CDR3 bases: TGCGCCAGCAGCCGGTTTTCTAGCGGGAGGGGGAGCACAGATACGCAGTATTTT.